This T cell receptor beta chain was recorded in a study of cytomegalovirus exposure and HLA in healthy donors (dated by TCRdb to the late 2010s). Study-wide context: According to an earlier analysis of a few hundred of the donors, roughly 180 million T cells yielded 117 million unique TCR beta sequences and about 300 Gb of sequence data. An early release covering roughly 600 HLA-typed donors comprised about 320 gigabases of sequencing data and around 85 million unique TCR sequences. Among the approximately 430 genotyped donors, around 81% belonged to the genetic ancestry cluster associated with self-reported Caucasian donors. The study was designed to test whether signatures of past pathogen exposure could be identified by cataloging public T cell receptors. Using immunosequencing, the study profiled T cell repertoires from approximately 700 subjects and related those repertoires to cytomegalovirus serostatus. Along with the roughly 700-subject first cohort, a separate validation cohort of some 130 different subjects was used. To predict cytomegalovirus infection status, the study combined high-throughput TCR immunosequencing, statistical association of individual TCRs with disease status, and machine learning. In a later analysis, previously published TCR beta repertoires from 670 or so donors were re-analyzed and high-resolution HLA genotyping was added so that TCR occurrence patterns could be studied. In the later analysis, no new phenotypic data were used to find candidate immune exposures; instead, reliance was placed on TCR beta sequences and their occurrence across donors. To decide whether each TCR beta V gene segment behaved as functional or pseudogenic, an earlier analysis of some 580 of the donors relied on high-throughput TCR beta sequencing. Donor age, sex, ethnicity and CMV serostatus were collected together with the repertoire data. In a later genetic analysis, genome-wide SNP genotypes for about 55% of the 666 donors were used, and that subset was treated as a discovery cohort. All discovery cohort repertoires had been generated on a single sequencing platform. Class I and class II HLA loci were covered by the typing at four-digit resolution. Typing coverage differed by locus: A, B, C, DRB1 and DQB1 were typed in roughly 629-630 donors, DQA1 in roughly 510, DPA1 in around 600, and DPB1 in approximately 450. Four to six DR-DQ haplotypes were handled as single units for association and clustering because linkage in the cohort was strong. Among 350 to 400 genotyped donors of the cohort, an average of about 240,000 unique TCR beta nucleotide sequences were sequenced per donor, roughly a sixth of them non-productive.

V is cut by 3 bases and J by 4 bases, and the space between the germline ends is 7 bases. Reading from cysteine to phenylalanine, the CDR3 counts 13 amino acids. Kept here is only the CDR3 DNA, which spans 39 bases and is read in frame from base 1. The CDR1 and CDR2 encoded by the germline V gene are MNHNS and SASEGT. The cohort consisted of 666 healthy bone marrow donors. All cohort members were sampled while nominally healthy, although unrecorded immune exposures were likely present. The donor tested CMV seropositive, placing the donor among the approximately 310 seropositive members of the cohort. A peripheral blood sample was provided by each donor, and peripheral blood mononuclear cells were used for TCR beta sequencing. Genomic DNA extraction from the blood cell samples was performed with the Qiagen DNeasy Blood Extraction Kit. Libraries were prepared through the immunoSEQ multiplex PCR assay. A mixture of 60 forward primers for TCR Vbeta segments and 13 reverse primers for TCR Jbeta segments was used in the multiplex PCR. A multiplex PCR assay on genomic DNA amplified the CDR3 region of rearranged TCR beta genes. Amplified TCR beta libraries were sequenced as 87-base-pair reads on the Illumina HiSeq System. Regarding the original processing steps: A later analysis counted 75 million to 100 million unique TCR beta chains across the 500 to 850 repertoires, and around 9.9 million of these chains were shared by at least two donors. To remove PCR and sequencing errors, raw reads were error-corrected and collapsed into unique sequences using a nearest-neighbor algorithm that merged closely related sequences. V, D and J gene segments were assigned by aligning CDR3 sequences to IMGT reference sequences. For a sequence to be retained, at least a six-nucleotide match to both a V gene segment and a J gene segment was required. A rearrangement was called productive if the CDR3 had no stop codons and remained in frame with V and J, and every other rearrangement was called non-productive. Following IMGT convention, CDR3 was defined as the stretch from the second conserved V-encoded cysteine to the conserved J-encoded phenylalanine. The earlier analysis of around 640 of the donors excluded sequences that lacked an unambiguous match to a single V gene segment. An earlier analysis of 500 to 700 of the donors classified V segments as functional when productive rearrangements were above 56.7% and as segregating when the standard deviation between donors was above 5%. To diagnose cytomegalovirus status from the catalog of TCR beta chain sequences, a statistical classification framework was built. In a later analysis, TCR nucleotide sequences were compared against IMGT/GENE-DB human TR gene sequences so that V and J genes could be assigned. Using the TCRdist pipeline, a later analysis assigned CDR3 sequences along with most-parsimonious VDJ recombination scenarios. In a later analysis, each TCR beta chain was defined by its CDR3 amino acid sequence together with its V-gene family, and reads lacking a unique V-gene family were excluded. As a way to deal with suspected cross-contamination and a sequencing artifact, a later analysis dropped 640 or so nucleotide sequences that were highly shared and had low generation probability. For each public chain, a later analysis derived a clonal expansion index from normalized ranks of inferred template counts within each repertoire. In a later analysis, generation probabilities were computed with a VDJ recombination model fitted to out-of-frame rearrangements, and the resulting probabilities were checked against IGoR. Hypergeometric tests were used in a later analysis to score TCR-TCR, TCR-HLA and TCR-CMV co-occurrence, with a repertoire-size bias correction applied to the TCR pairs. To estimate false discovery rates, a later analysis permuted the HLA or CMV assignments 20 times. In a later analysis, co-occurring TCRs were grouped using DBSCAN, and TCRdist sequence similarity was added for clustering within HLA-allele-positive subsets. For co-occurrence clustering, repertoires with fewer than 30,000 or more than 120,000 public chains were excluded, along with four or five repertoires with anomalous nucleotide sharing. Here the immuneACCESS table is served through TCRdb, limited to in-frame sequences with V and J called. Missing clones are a known gap in these copies; in checked studies unresolved V genes cover under half, and the rest lacks a known reason. V and J calls and clone size follow that table, whereas D and trimming were derived from the DNA. Recorded for this sample are 150,000 or so clones; about 82% of them occurred a single time. 1% of the sample is held by the ten biggest clonotypes.

Findings and caveats that apply to the study as a whole: Only TCR beta chains were sequenced in this cohort, and the absence of alpha or paired-chain data limited detectable features. Some IMGT-functional V segments, including TRBV6-2 and TRBV6-3, could not be told apart with the 87-base-pair reads, so those segments were excluded. In an earlier analysis of 587 of the donors, most TCR beta V segments appeared in productive rearrangements about 90% or about 30% of the time, broadly matching IMGT annotations. Compared with equally common non-associated chains, HLA-associated TCR beta chains in a later analysis were more clonally expanded and had lower generation probabilities. In a later genetic analysis, a missense DCLRE1C variant was associated with V-gene and J-gene trimming of TCR beta chains, and the association was replicated in an independent cohort. A later analysis found that TCR association rates varied across HLA loci, with DRB1 alleles showing the most associated TCRs and HLA-C alleles the fewest. In the study, 164 TCR beta chains were listed as associated with cytomegalovirus. Because some donors lacked HLA typing at each locus, the association tests relied only on the typed subset. In a later analysis, several top co-occurrence clusters were reported to appear linked to parvovirus B19, influenza, CMV and Epstein-Barr virus. While some public TCRs were present in many individuals, most TCR sequences turned up only very rarely across donors. A further reported finding was that TCR beta sequences accurately predicted the HLA-A and HLA-B alleles for most subjects in the first cohort. The presence/absence analyses assumed that sequencing depth was roughly uniform across donors, and that assumption may not be true. A cluster of highly shared sequence variants was judged likely to represent a technical artifact of the sequencing pipeline. In vitro tests confirmed that a few of the cytomegalovirus-associated TCR beta chains recognize cytomegalovirus antigens. The authors suggested that the approach could potentially be generalized to other disease states and immunological phenotypes. In a later analysis, most CMV-associated TCR beta chains were found to appear HLA-restricted, with HLA associations seemingly driven largely by CMV exposure. When HLA alleles, especially DR and DQ, strongly co-occurred, attributing TCR associations to individual alleles was difficult. Because counts were too low, about 17 rarely observed V segments, including chromosome 9 orphons, were excluded from the earlier analysis of several hundred of the donors. Correlated functional status among segregating V segments might reflect linkage disequilibrium, but an unknown experimental factor could not be ruled out. At a false discovery rate of 0.05, a later analysis linked under 20,000 TCR beta sequences to specific HLA alleles. According to a later genetic analysis, donors in an Asian-associated ancestry cluster had fewer N-insertions in productive TCRs than the approximately 670-donor mean. Immune exposure information for the cohort was limited to CMV serostatus. In both the original and validation cohorts, the classifier was reported to diagnose cytomegalovirus status with high specificity and sensitivity.

This clone came up once. Its antigen remains unidentified. There are no base qualities to consult, and no much larger clone falls within one base. Sequenced: PBMCs. This clonotype originated in a woman aged 45-60 years in good health and CMV-seropositive. The rearrangement joined TRBV6-1 to TRBJ1-5; there is no confident call for the D gene. The CDR3 protein is CASSDVRNQPQHF. The sequence in DNA is TGTGCCAGCAGTGACGTCAGAAATCAGCCCCAGCATTTT.